One and the same sample provided the 26 T cell receptor beta chains below, sequenced in a study of cytomegalovirus exposure and HLA in healthy donors. Vbeta (60) and Jbeta (13) primers were used in the PCR. Only in-frame clones appear in the TCRdb table, and some are missing; sequencing was by immunoSEQ multiplex PCR. The data contain under 110,000 clones, over 60% of them singletons. Sequencing input: PBMCs. The source is a woman aged 45-65 years in good health and CMV-seropositive.

V is TRBV10-3 and J is TRBJ2-2, with D perhaps matching TRBD2 (6 bases). V lost 4 bases and J 1 base, leaving 10 bases between the germline ends. The germline V gene has CDR1 ENHRY and CDR2 SYGVKD. This CDR3 has 15 residues. CDR3 sequence reads: CAISGGTENTGELFF. DNA for the CDR3: TGTGCCATCAGTGGAGGGACTGAGAACACCGGGGAGCTGTTTTTT.

This clone came up a few times. The J gene is TRBJ1-1, the V gene TRBV5-4, with 9 bases identical to TRBD1. The CDR3 consists of 15 residues. Per germline, CDR1 SGHNT and CDR2 YYREEE (reference sequence). V was pared by 3 bases and J by 5 bases, with 8 bases of the junction left unmatched. CDR3 residues: CASSSGQGPGTEAFF. The CDR3 DNA reads as TGTGCCAGCAGCTCGGGACAGGGTCCGGGGACTGAAGCTTTCTTT.

The genes are TRBV9 and TRBJ1-2; no clear D. The CDR3 extends over 18 amino acids. Germline V gene lookup returns CDR1 SGDLS and CDR2 YYNGEE. V was shortened by 4 bases and J by 8 bases, with 30 bases between the two germline ends. DNA for the CDR3: TGTGCCAGCAGCCTTAACCCTACGAGACGACTGCCCTTGGAAGGCTACACCTTC. Its protein is CASSLNPTRRLPLEGYTF.

This clone came up once. The genes are TRBV6-1 and TRBJ1-5; tentative D call: TRBD1 (6 bases). The CDR3 totals 14 residues. Germline CDR1 MNHNS, CDR2 SASEGT. The V end lost 7 bases, the J end lost 7 bases, and 17 bases lay between the germline ends. CDR3 nucleotides: TGTGCCAGCATTATACAGGGCGGTGGACAGCCCCAGCATTTT. It encodes CASIIQGGGQPQHF.

V and J are TRBV5-8 and TRBJ2-5, with TRBD1 identical over 10 bases. The germline CDR1 and CDR2 sequences are SGHTS and YDEGEE. J lost 2 bases, V lost 4 bases, and 5 bases had no gene match. This CDR3 has 15 amino acids. DNA of the CDR3: TGTGCCAGCAGCCGCGGACAGGGGGGACAAGAGACCCAGTACTTC. Amino acid sequence: CASSRGQGGQETQYF.

V gene TRBV18 combines with J gene TRBJ2-1, with a tentative D call TRBD2 (6 bases). The CDR3 has 14 amino acids. V gave up 3 bases and J gave up 4 bases, with 10 bases separating them. Germline loops: CDR1 KGHSH, CDR2 LQKENI. CDR3 residues: CASSPLRGYNEQFF. The CDR3 region has the DNA TGTGCCAGCTCACCTCTGCGGGGTTACAATGAGCAGTTCTTC. Variable domain in full (rest from reference TRBV18 and TRBJ2-1): NAGVMQNPRHLVRRRGQEARLRCSPMKGHSHVYWYRQLPEEGLKFMVYLQKENIIDESGMPKERFSAEFPKEGPSILRIQQVVRGDSAAYFCASSPLRGYNEQFFGPGTRLTVL.

V is TRBV7-6 and J is TRBJ1-6; D remains ambiguous. Deletions cut 5 bases from V and 14 bases from J, with 10 bases between. Germline CDR1 and CDR2: SGHVS and FNYEAQ. The CDR3 has 11 amino acids. CDR3 DNA: TGTGCCAGCAGCCCAGGTTGGGCCCTCCACTTT. It yields the protein CASSPGWALHF.

This clone was seen a handful of times. The chain uses TRBV4-2 and TRBJ1-4; 9 bases fit TRBD1. The CDR3 spans 14 residues. From germline, CDR1 is LGHNA and CDR2 YNFKEQ. The junction had 4 bases not matched to a gene; V was cut back by 4 bases and J by 7 bases. Here the CDR3 DNA reads TGTGCCAGCAGCCTGACAGGGGGAGGTGAAAAACTGTTTTTT. It translates to CASSLTGGGEKLFF.

This clone has more than one count but fewer than ten. The V gene is TRBV19, the J gene TRBJ1-5; D gene uncertain. V lost 11 bases and J 1 base, leaving 12 bases between the germline ends. This CDR3 is 13 amino acids long. Germline loops: CDR1 LNHDA, CDR2 SQIVND (reference sequence). The CDR3 DNA sequence: TGTGCCTCTCGGAGTCGGAGCAATCAGCCCCAGCATTTT. Encoded protein: CASRSRSNQPQHF.

The V call is TRBV5-6, the J call TRBJ1-4; unclear D gene. Per the germline V gene, CDR1 is SGHDT and CDR2 is YYEEEE. The CDR3 consists of 17 residues. The germline V and J ends were trimmed by 5 bases and 8 bases, with 25 bases remaining between them. CDR3 DNA: TGTGCCAGCAGTCTTGGGCCCAACATGGGCTCCACCGAAAAACTGTTTTTT. This sequence encodes CASSLGPNMGSTEKLFF.

V usage is TRBV18 and J usage is TRBJ2-7; TRBD1 is a possible D gene (5 bases). Germline assignment: CDR1 KGHSH and CDR2 LQKENI. The V end lost 5 bases, the J end lost 7 bases, and 21 bases lay between the germline ends. This CDR3 has 15 residues. The CDR3 region is CASSGLMGRAGEQYF. DNA of the CDR3: TGTGCCAGCTCAGGATTGATGGGCAGGGCTGGAGAGCAGTACTTC.

The chain is built from TRBV11-2 and TRBJ2-6; no definite D call. Germline V gives CDR1 SGHAT, CDR2 FQNNGV. The CDR3 extends over 15 amino acids. Trimming removed 4 bases from V and 2 bases from J, with 9 bases in between. DNA of the CDR3: TGTGCCAGCAGCTCCTCTACCCCTGGGGCCAACGTCCTGACTTTC. Translating it yields CASSSSTPGANVLTF.

The chain employs TRBV4-3 and TRBJ1-2; D possibly corresponds to TRBD1 (5 bases). Looked up from germline, CDR1 is LGHNA and CDR2 is YSLEER. Trimming shortened V by 0 bases and J by 4 bases, and 15 bases separated the two germline ends. The CDR3 runs 16 residues. The CDR3 sequence is CASSQEARVGTYGYTF. The DNA for the CDR3 is TGCGCCAGCAGCCAAGAAGCCAGGGTGGGTACCTATGGCTACACCTTC.

This clone occurred a few times. The chain recombines TRBV10-3 with TRBJ1-5; D remains unclear. The V and J ends lost 7 bases and 9 bases respectively, with 13 bases between them. This CDR3 comprises 12 residues. Germline V gene sequence: CDR1 ENHRY, CDR2 SYGVKD. The CDR3 DNA reads as TGTGCCATCAACTCAGGCGCCAGGCCCCAGCATTTT. Amino acids: CAINSGARPQHF.

The chain uses TRBV2 and TRBJ2-1; 10 nucleotides line up with TRBD1. CDR3 length equals 16 residues. Per germline, CDR1 SNHLY and CDR2 FYNNEI. J lost 3 bases, V lost 4 bases, and 6 bases had no gene match. The CDR3, as DNA: TGTGCCAGCAGTGCCGGACAGGGGGTTGTCTACAATGAGCAGTTCTTC. It encodes CASSAGQGVVYNEQFF. The entire variable domain, with the rest obtained from reference TRBV2 and TRBJ2-1, is as follows: EPEVTQTPSHQVTQMGQEVILRCVPISNHLYFYWYRQILGQKVEFLVSFYNNEISEKSEIFDDQFSVERPDGSNFTLKIRSTKLEDSAMYFCASSAGQGVVYNEQFFGPGTRLTVL.

The rearrangement links TRBV10-3 to TRBJ2-2; no firm D call. The V and J ends lost 10 bases and 5 bases respectively, with 11 bases between them. CDR1 and CDR2 from the germline V gene are ENHRY and SYGVKD. CDR3 size: 12 residues. The DNA for the CDR3 is TGTGCCAGTATGGCTTTGACCGGGGAGCTGTTTTTT. This encodes CASMALTGELFF.

The rearrangement uses TRBV28 and TRBJ1-1; D gene uncertain. The CDR3 is made up of 10 amino acids. V was clipped by 6 bases and J by 7 bases, with 6 bases between them. The germline CDR1 and CDR2 sequences are MDHEN and SYDVKM. The CDR3 region has the DNA TGTGCCAGCAGGCGGAGTGAAGCTTTCTTT. Its protein product is CASRRSEAFF.

A word on this clone: The sample holds other DNA sequences that translate to the same CDR3. The V and J genes are TRBV9 and TRBJ2-7; TRBD2 matches at 13 bases. This CDR3 has 15 residues. Germline values: CDR1 SGDLS, CDR2 YYNGEE. Trimming cost V 3 bases and J 4 bases; bases outside gene matches: 4. CDR3 in amino acids: CASSEGLAGPYEQYF. CDR3 bases: TGTGCCAGCAGCGAGGGACTAGCGGGGCCGTACGAGCAGTACTTC.

A word on this clone: At one of its ends the junction is not consistent with the germline gene, which may arise from a read error. The genes are TRBV7-7 and TRBJ2-5; TRBD1 might be the D (6 bases). The CDR3 contains 15 residues. The germline V gene encodes CDR1 SSHAT and CDR2 FNYEAQ (reference sequence). DNA for the CDR3: TGTGCTAGCAGCTTAGGCAGTCAGGGGAGAGAGACCCAGTACTTC. Protein: CASSLGSQGRETQYF. Complete variable domain (other parts from reference TRBV7-7 and TRBJ2-5): GAGVSQSPRYKVTKRGQDVTLRCDPISSHATLYWYQQALGQGPEFLTYFNYEAQPDKSGLPSDRFSAERPEGSISTLTIQRTEQRDSAMYRCASSLGSQGRETQYFGPGTRLLVL.

The rearrangement links TRBV27 to TRBJ2-5; 10 bases are a match to TRBD2. J lost 1 base, V lost 4 bases, and 12 bases had no gene match. Germline CDR1 MNHEY, CDR2 SMNVEV (reference sequence). CDR3 size: 18 residues. CDR3 residues: CASSSPPRGLAAQETQYF. The CDR3 DNA is TGTGCCAGCAGTTCCCCACCCCGAGGACTAGCGGCCCAAGAGACCCAGTACTTC.

The rearrangement joins TRBV5-1 to TRBJ1-1; a possible D gene is TRBD1 (6 bases). The V and J ends lost 0 bases and 1 base respectively, with 16 bases between them. In germline, CDR1 is SGHRS, CDR2 YFSETQ. The CDR3 runs 17 residues. DNA of the CDR3: TGCGCCAGCAGCTTGGCCAAGTCGGCAGGGGCGAACACTGAAGCTTTCTTT. Its protein is CASSLAKSAGANTEAFF.

The CDR3 loop reads CASSLDRGENEQYF. For the CDR3, the DNA is TGTGCCAGCAGCTTGGACAGGGGAGAAAACGAGCAGTACTTC. The chain combines TRBV7-9 with TRBJ2-5, with 9 bases matching TRBD1. The DNA end is a closer match to TRBJ2-7, so the J assignment may be wrong. This CDR3 has 14 amino acids. Germline V lookup: CDR1 SEHNR, CDR2 FQNEAQ (reference sequence).

This chain links TRBV19 with TRBJ1-5; TRBD1 agrees at 7 bases. The CDR3 has 14 amino acids. Germline CDR1 is LNHDA and CDR2 is SQIVND (reference sequence). The V and J ends lost 6 bases and 4 bases, in that order; junction bases with no gene match: 6. The CDR3 nucleotides are TGTGCCAGTAGCCTGGGACAGCATAATCAGCCCCAGCATTTT. Its protein product is CASSLGQHNQPQHF.

This clone is medium-sized (0.01 to 0.1%) by share. The chain combines TRBV2 with TRBJ1-1; no definite D call. The V gene's germline CDR1 is SNHLY and CDR2 FYNNEI. The CDR3 extends over 13 amino acids. V dropped 1 base and J dropped 10 bases, with 13 bases sitting between them. The DNA of the CDR3 is TGTGCCAGCAGTGAAGTTGAGGGCGGAAGAGCTTTCTTT. This translates into CASSEVEGGRAFF.

The V and J genes are TRBV18 and TRBJ1-2; TRBD1 agrees at 8 bases. The V and J ends lost 4 bases and 8 bases, in that order; junction bases with no gene match: 6. The CDR3 loop spans 13 amino acids. The germline gives CDR1 KGHSH, CDR2 LQKENI. CDR3 sequence: CASSLGQGEGYTF. CDR3 sequence (DNA): TGTGCCAGCTCACTCGGACAGGGTGAGGGCTACACCTTC.

This clone appeared a few times. The chain uses TRBV10-3 and TRBJ1-4; TRBD1 aligns across 7 bases. V gave up 0 bases and J gave up 4 bases; unmatched junction bases: 5. Looked up from germline, CDR1 is ENHRY and CDR2 is SYGVKD. This CDR3 region has 16 residues. CDR3 protein: CAISESPGQHNEKLFF. The DNA for the CDR3 is TGTGCCATCAGTGAGTCTCCGGGACAGCATAATGAAAAACTGTTTTTT.